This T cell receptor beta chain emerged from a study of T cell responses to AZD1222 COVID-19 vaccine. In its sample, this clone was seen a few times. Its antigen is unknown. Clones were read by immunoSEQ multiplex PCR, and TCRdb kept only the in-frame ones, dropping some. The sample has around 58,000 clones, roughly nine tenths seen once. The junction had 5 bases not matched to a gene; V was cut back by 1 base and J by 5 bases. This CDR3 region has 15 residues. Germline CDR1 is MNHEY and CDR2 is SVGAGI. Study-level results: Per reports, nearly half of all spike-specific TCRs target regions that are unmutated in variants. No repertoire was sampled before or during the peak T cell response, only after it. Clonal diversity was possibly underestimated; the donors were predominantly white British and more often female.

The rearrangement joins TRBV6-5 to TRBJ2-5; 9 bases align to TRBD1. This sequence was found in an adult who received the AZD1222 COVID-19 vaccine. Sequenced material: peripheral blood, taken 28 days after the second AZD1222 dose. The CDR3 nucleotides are TGTGCCAGCAGTTACTATAGGACAGGGGACGAGACCCAGTACTTC. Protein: CASSYYRTGDETQYF.